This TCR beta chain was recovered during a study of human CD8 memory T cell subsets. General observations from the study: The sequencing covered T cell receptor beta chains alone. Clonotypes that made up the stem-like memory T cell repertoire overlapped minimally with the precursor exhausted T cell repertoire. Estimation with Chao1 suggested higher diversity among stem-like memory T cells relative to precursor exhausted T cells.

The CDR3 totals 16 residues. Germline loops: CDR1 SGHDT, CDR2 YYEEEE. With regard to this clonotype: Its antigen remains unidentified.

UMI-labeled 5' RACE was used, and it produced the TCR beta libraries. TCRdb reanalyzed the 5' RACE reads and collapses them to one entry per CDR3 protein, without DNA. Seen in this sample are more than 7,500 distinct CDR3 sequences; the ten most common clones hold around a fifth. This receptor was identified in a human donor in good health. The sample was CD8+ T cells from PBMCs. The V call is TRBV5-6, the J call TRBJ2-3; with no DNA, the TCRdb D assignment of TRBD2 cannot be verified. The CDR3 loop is CASRIGLAGVADTQYF. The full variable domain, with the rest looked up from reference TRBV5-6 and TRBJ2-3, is DAGVTQSPTHLIKTRGQQVTLRCSPKSGHDTVSWYQQALGQGPQFIFQYYEEEERQRGNFPDRFSGHQFPNYSSELNVNALLLGDSALYLCASRIGLAGVADTQYFGPGTRLTVL.